This T cell receptor (beta chain) was documented in a study of identifying expanded T cells in peripheral blood. Method: immunoSEQ multiplex PCR; TCRdb's copy keeps in-frame clones and lacks some. The sample yields approximately 57,000 clones, around 90% seen once. The germline V and J ends were trimmed by 6 bases and 0 bases, with 12 bases remaining between them. The CDR3 runs to 16 residues. In germline, CDR1 is SGHTA, CDR2 FQGNSA. General observations from the study: Differentially abundant clones: about 1.2 between replicates, about 16 at about 13 days, roughly 18 at four. Clone count variance between approximately 2-week samples rose with total template count.

As for this clone: The antigen is undetermined.

Sequenced: blood. The V and J genes are TRBV7-2 and TRBJ2-6, with D unresolved. The sequence was collected from a person aged 18 to 70 in good health. DNA of the CDR3: TGTGCCAGCAGTCTCATCTCAGGCTCTGGGGCCAACGTCCTGACTTTC. Protein sequence: CASSLISGSGANVLTF. Full variable domain (remainder filled in from reference TRBV7-2 and TRBJ2-6): GAGVSQSPSNKVTEKGKDVELRCDPISGHTALYWYRQSLGQGLEFLIYFQGNSAPDKSGLPSDRFSAERTGGSVSTLTIQRTQQEDSAVYLCASSLISGSGANVLTFGAGSRLTVL.